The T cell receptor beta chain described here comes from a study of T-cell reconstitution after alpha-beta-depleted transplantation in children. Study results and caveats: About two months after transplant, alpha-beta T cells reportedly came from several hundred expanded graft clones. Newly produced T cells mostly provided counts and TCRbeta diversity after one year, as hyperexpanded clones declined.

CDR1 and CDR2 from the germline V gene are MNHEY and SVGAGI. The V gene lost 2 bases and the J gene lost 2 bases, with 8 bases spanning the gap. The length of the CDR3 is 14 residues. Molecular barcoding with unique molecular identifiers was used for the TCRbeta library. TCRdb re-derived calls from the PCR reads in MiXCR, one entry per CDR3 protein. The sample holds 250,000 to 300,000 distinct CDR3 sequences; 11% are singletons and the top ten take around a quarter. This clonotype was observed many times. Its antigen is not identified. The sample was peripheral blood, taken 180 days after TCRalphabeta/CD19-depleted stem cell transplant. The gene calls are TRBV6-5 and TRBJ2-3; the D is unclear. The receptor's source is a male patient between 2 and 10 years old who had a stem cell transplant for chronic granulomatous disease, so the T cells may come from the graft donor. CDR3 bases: TGTGCCAGCAGTTACCTGGGAATCACAGATACGCAGTATTTT. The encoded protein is CASSYLGITDTQYF.